Included here is one T cell receptor (beta chain) sequence, with context. Its antigen is still unknown. This sample was taken from a study of response to subunit inactivated influenza vaccine. TCRdb fed the RT-PCR reads into MiXCR, producing one record per CDR3 protein. The profile shows about 500,000 distinct CDR3 sequences, more than 15% of them singletons. Study-level results: It was the authors' suggestion that each seasonal influenza vaccination recruits few new T cells.

Germline values: CDR1 SGHTA, CDR2 FQGNSA. There are 16 residues in the CDR3. J lost 3 bases, V lost 0 bases, and 3 bases had no gene match. The chain carries TRBV7-2 and TRBJ1-3; 9 bases match TRBD1. The TCR was taken from a man between 50 and 75 years old who received an inactivated influenza vaccine. The sequencing here drew on CD4+ T cells sorted from PBMCs, taken roughly 24 months after vaccination. The DNA of the CDR3 is TGTGCCAGCAGCTTAGCCGGACAGGGGAATGGAAACACCATATATTTT. Protein product: CASSLAGQGNGNTIYF. Variable domain in full (rest from reference TRBV7-2 and TRBJ1-3): GAGVSQSPSNKVTEKGKDVELRCDPISGHTALYWYRQSLGQGLEFLIYFQGNSAPDKSGLPSDRFSAERTGGSVSTLTIQRTQQEDSAVYLCASSLAGQGNGNTIYFGEGSWLTVV.